This passage covers 20 T cell receptor beta chains from one sample sequenced in a study of control samples from healthy donors and cancer patients (dated by TCRdb to the early 2020s). Receptors were amplified or captured by the immunoSEQ multiplex PCR assay. TCRdb provides this immuneACCESS table in a form limited to in-frame rearrangements. Some clones are lacking; in checked studies, under half of them reflect an unresolved V gene, and why the rest are absent is not known. This sample lists roughly 370,000 clones; around nine tenths were detected once. 5.5% to 8% of the sample lies in the top ten. What was sequenced was PBMCs. The receptors come from a man in his forties with head and neck cancer.

The chain employs TRBV27 and TRBJ2-1; 7 nucleotides agree with TRBD1. The CDR3 sequence is 21 residues long. The V gene end was trimmed by 2 bases and the J gene end by 1 base; junction bases not matched to a gene: 20. Germline loops: CDR1 MNHEY, CDR2 SMNVEV (reference sequence). The CDR3, as DNA: TGTGCCAGCAGTTTAGAACGGTCTGGTAACAGGGGCCGGAGATCCTACAATGAGCAGTTCTTC. Protein: CASSLERSGNRGRRSYNEQFF.

The rearrangement links TRBV5-6 to TRBJ1-2, with unresolved D. Between the trimmed V and J ends, which lost 0 bases and 5 bases, there was a span of 5 bases. CDR3 size: 12 residues. Germline CDR1 and CDR2: SGHDT and YYEEEE. The CDR3 sequence: CASSLETYGYTF. For the CDR3, the DNA is TGTGCCAGCAGCTTGGAGACGTATGGCTACACCTTC.

This clone was counted between two and nine times. The CDR3 region is CASSLPGPNTEAFF. DNA for the CDR3: TGTGCCAGTAGTTTGCCGGGGCCGAACACTGAAGCTTTCTTT. The chain links TRBV19 to TRBJ1-1, with D possibly matching TRBD1 (5 bases). This CDR3 is built from 14 residues. Trimming stripped 5 bases from V and 1 base from J, with 11 bases between. Germline-derived CDR1 and CDR2 are LNHDA and SQIVND (reference sequence).

This clone was observed a single time. The V call is TRBV6-5, the J call TRBJ2-1, with 7 bases that match TRBD2. The V gene's germline CDR1 is MNHEY and CDR2 SVGAGI. V was clipped by 6 bases and J by 7 bases; unmatched bases: 9. The CDR3 totals 14 residues. This CDR3 is CASSRGGRENEQFF. CDR3 nucleotide sequence: TGTGCCAGCAGCCGAGGTGGGCGGGAGAATGAGCAGTTCTTC.

V and J are TRBV6-5 and TRBJ2-3; no definite D call. CDR1 and CDR2 (germline): MNHEY, SVGAGI. This CDR3 comprises 14 residues. The V and J ends lost 5 bases and 6 bases respectively, with 15 bases between them. The CDR3 loop is CASSQRDSLDTQYF. Here the CDR3 DNA reads TGTGCCAGCAGTCAACGAGACTCACTGGATACGCAGTATTTT.

The rearrangement links TRBV9 to TRBJ1-1; possible D gene TRBD1, 5 bases. CDR1 and CDR2 (germline): SGDLS, YYNGEE. Deletions cut 6 bases from V and 3 bases from J, with 18 bases between. The CDR3 has 15 residues. CDR3 DNA sequence: TGTGCCAGCACCCTAAGCGGACACCCGGACACTGAAGCTTTCTTT. This encodes CASTLSGHPDTEAFF.

V gene TRBV5-1 combines with J gene TRBJ1-5, with 7 bases that match TRBD1. CDR3 length equals 17 residues. In germline, CDR1 is SGHRS, CDR2 YFSETQ. J gave up 0 bases and V 1 base, and 7 bases lay outside the gene matches. Here the CDR3 DNA reads TGCGCCAGCAGCTTGACACCGGGACAGAATAGCAATCAGCCCCAGCATTTT. Translating it yields CASSLTPGQNSNQPQHF.

This clone occurred once. The rearrangement joins TRBV7-9 to TRBJ1-1, with a possible D match to TRBD1 (6 bases). There are 14 residues in the CDR3. CDR1 is SEHNR, CDR2 FQNEAQ, per germline (reference sequence). Trimming pared 5 bases from V and 3 bases from J, leaving 13 bases between. DNA for the CDR3: TGTGCCAGCAGCCTTTCGGGGGCCTACACTGAAGCTTTCTTT. Amino acids: CASSLSGAYTEAFF. Complete variable domain (other parts from reference TRBV7-9 and TRBJ1-1): DTGVSQNPRHKITKRGQNVTFRCDPISEHNRLYWYRQTLGQGPEFLTYFQNEAQLEKSRLLSDRFSAERPKGSFSTLEIQRTEQGDSAMYLCASSLSGAYTEAFFGQGTRLTVV.

As for this clone: Other DNA sequences of this sample code for an identical CDR3. The chain employs TRBV12-3 or TRBV12-4 and TRBJ2-7; 8 nucleotides match TRBD1. The trim removed 1 base at V and 6 bases at J, leaving 2 bases unmatched. The CDR3 sequence is 13 residues long. CDR3 in DNA: TGTGCCAGCAGTTTAGGGACAGGGAGCGAGCAGTACTTC. Amino acids: CASSLGTGSEQYF.

The chain uses TRBV7-2 and TRBJ2-5; D not resolved. V was cut by 2 bases and J by 2 bases, with 0 bases left in between. Germline V CDR1 and CDR2: SGHTA, FQGNSA. This CDR3 comprises 11 residues. CDR3 in DNA: TGTGCCAGCAGCTTACAAGAGACCCAGTACTTC. Translated, it gives CASSLQETQYF.

The rearrangement uses TRBV9 and TRBJ2-7, with D possibly matching TRBD2 (6 bases). The V end lost 1 base, the J end lost 1 base, and 12 bases lay between the germline ends. Germline V gene lookup returns CDR1 SGDLS and CDR2 YYNGEE. The CDR3 runs to 15 residues. The CDR3 reads CASSVREDHSYEQYF. The CDR3 region has the DNA TGTGCCAGCAGCGTAAGGGAGGACCATTCCTACGAGCAGTACTTC.

The genes are TRBV15 and TRBJ1-1; D call uncertain. This CDR3 contains 13 residues. The germline V and J ends were trimmed by 0 bases and 0 bases, with 2 bases remaining between them. The germline gives CDR1 LNHNV, CDR2 YYDKDF (reference sequence). The CDR3 DNA reads TGTGCCACCAGCAGAGACTTGAACACTGAAGCTTTCTTT. As protein: CATSRDLNTEAFF.

The chain links TRBV10-3 to TRBJ1-5, with D possibly TRBD1 on 5 matching bases. With 2 bases removed from V and 1 base from J, the gap between germline ends came to 12 bases. The CDR3 consists of 16 residues. Germline assignment: CDR1 ENHRY and CDR2 SYGVKD. CDR3: CAISEGAGLSNQPQHF. CDR3 nucleotide sequence: TGTGCCATCAGTGAGGGGGCGGGCTTAAGCAATCAGCCCCAGCATTTT.

The J gene is TRBJ2-2, the V gene TRBV5-1; D is possibly TRBD2 (5 bases). Per germline, CDR1 SGHRS and CDR2 YFSETQ. CDR3 size: 15 residues. V lost 1 base, J lost 1 base, and 8 bases lay in between. The CDR3 protein is CASSLIGENTGELFF. CDR3 coding DNA: TGCGCCAGCAGCTTGATCGGGGAGAACACCGGGGAGCTGTTTTTT.

There are a few counts of this clone. V is TRBV12-3 or TRBV12-4 and J is TRBJ1-2; TRBD1 agrees at 7 bases. After removal of 11 bases from V and 4 bases from J, the junction contained 4 bases not matched to a gene. The CDR3 extends over 11 amino acids. CDR3 loop: CALRDSYGYTF. The CDR3 DNA follows: TGTGCCCTTAGGGACAGCTATGGCTACACCTTC.

The gene calls are TRBV10-1 and TRBJ2-5; TRBD1 might be the D (6 bases). Germline loops: CDR1 WNHNN, CDR2 SYGVQD (reference sequence). The CDR3 loop spans 13 amino acids. The germline V and J ends were trimmed by 4 bases and 4 bases, with 10 bases remaining between them. The CDR3 nucleotides are TGCGCCAGCAGTGGGGGACAATCAGAGACCCAGTACTTC. Its protein product is CASSGGQSETQYF.

This chain links TRBV7-8 with TRBJ2-3, with a weak D call TRBD1 (6 bases). This CDR3 is 15 amino acids long. Germline CDR1 reads SGHVS; CDR2 reads FQNEAQ. Trimming took 1 base from V and 0 from J, leaving 8 bases between them. The CDR3 bases are TGTGCCAGCAGCTTAGTACAGGGAAGCACAGATACGCAGTATTTT. This codes for CASSLVQGSTDTQYF.

This clone was found a few times. V and J are TRBV4-2 and TRBJ2-6, with D unclear. Germline CDR1 reads LGHNA; CDR2 reads YNFKEQ. This CDR3 has 16 residues. V dropped 0 bases and J dropped 0 bases, with 6 bases sitting between them. CDR3: CASSQDPHSGANVLTF. As DNA, the CDR3 is TGTGCCAGCAGCCAAGATCCCCACTCTGGGGCCAACGTCCTGACTTTC.

V and J are TRBV5-1 and TRBJ2-2, with 9 nucleotides matching TRBD1. J lost 2 bases, V lost 4 bases, and 9 bases had no gene match. The CDR3 consists of 17 residues. Germline-derived CDR1 and CDR2 are SGHRS and YFSETQ. The CDR3 DNA sequence: TGCGCCAGCAGCCCACTCCGGGACAGGGTTAACACCGGGGAGCTGTTTTTT. It encodes CASSPLRDRVNTGELFF.

This clone came up once. The V and J genes are TRBV28 and TRBJ2-1, with TRBD1 matching 8 bases. The CDR3 contains 15 residues. The germline V gene has CDR1 MDHEN and CDR2 SYDVKM. Unmatched junction bases numbered 8, after V lost 3 bases and J lost 7 bases. The CDR3 DNA sequence: TGTGCCAGCAGTTTCAGGCAGGGGGCGCTGAATGAGCAGTTCTTC. Translating gives CASSFRQGALNEQFF.